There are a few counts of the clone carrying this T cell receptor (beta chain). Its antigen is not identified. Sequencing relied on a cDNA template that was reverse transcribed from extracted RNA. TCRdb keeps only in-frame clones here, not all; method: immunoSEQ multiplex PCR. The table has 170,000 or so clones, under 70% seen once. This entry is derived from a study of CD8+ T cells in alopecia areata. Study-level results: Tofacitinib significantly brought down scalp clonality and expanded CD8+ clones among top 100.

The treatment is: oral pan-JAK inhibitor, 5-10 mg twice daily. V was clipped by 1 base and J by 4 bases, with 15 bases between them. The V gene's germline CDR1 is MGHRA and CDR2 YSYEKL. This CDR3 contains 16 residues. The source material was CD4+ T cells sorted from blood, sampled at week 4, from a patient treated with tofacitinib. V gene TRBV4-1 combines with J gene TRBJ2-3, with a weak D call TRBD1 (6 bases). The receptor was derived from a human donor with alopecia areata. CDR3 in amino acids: CASSQAPGVDADTQYF. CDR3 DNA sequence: TGCGCCAGCAGCCAAGCGCCAGGGGTAGACGCAGATACGCAGTATTTT.